This section outlines one T cell receptor beta chain sequence together with its context. The antigen is unknown. The CDR3 runs to 18 residues. J gave up 0 bases and V 9 bases, and 15 bases lay outside the gene matches. The source of the sample is a study of shared clonotypes between healthy human individuals. Broader study findings: Shared clonotypes across all four donors exceeded non-shared ones in generation probability. A limitation of the genetic and exposure-history diversity represented arose from few donors.

Donors comprised only Caucasian adults living in Nashville, Tennessee. In the sorted-subset replicate PCRs, 200 ng DNA, some 30,000 T cell genomes, was used. Here immunoSEQ multiplex PCR was the method, and the copy in TCRdb shows in-frame clones only, minus some. The sample shows about 2 million clones, over 85% of them seen only once. This TCR was recovered from a man younger than 35 in good health. The chain combines TRBV5-3 with TRBJ2-3; 11 bases align to TRBD2. TRBV5-3 is recorded as an ORF, its role being uncertain. Sequenced: naive CD4+ T cells sorted from blood. This sample's subset: CD45RA+ positively selected. The CDR3 here is CATDSGRAERGSTDTQYF. The CDR3 DNA reads as TGTGCCACCGATAGCGGGAGGGCCGAAAGGGGAAGCACAGATACGCAGTATTTT.